This TCR beta chain was sequenced for a study of blood T cell repertoires in COVID-19. Repertoires were generated with immunoSEQ multiplex PCR, while TCRdb's copy carries only in-frame clones and drops some. The sample records some 190,000 clones, about 81% being singletons. This CDR3 spans 15 amino acids. Germline assignment: CDR1 SGHTS and CDR2 YDEGEE. V dropped 0 bases and J dropped 3 bases, with 10 bases sitting between them. The chain couples TRBV5-8 to TRBJ1-5; D gene ambiguous. The sample consisted of peripheral blood. This TCR was sampled from a woman aged 55 to 70 with COVID-19, enrolled during active disease. CDR3 coding DNA: TGTGCCAGCAGCTTGGTAGTGAAGTCCAATCAGCCCCAGCATTTT. Its protein product is CASSLVVKSNQPQHF.